The 12 T cell receptor beta chains in this list originate from one sample, sequenced in a study of T-cell memory formation after mild COVID-19. TCRdb reanalysed the 5' RACE reads using MiXCR and keeps one entry per CDR3 protein. Of around 110,000 distinct CDR3 sequences in the sample, about 17% were seen once. Sequencing was done on a sample of PBMCs or a T cell subset sorted from them (not recorded which). All receptors derive from an adult woman who had mild COVID-19 (a few samples of this study predate the infection). Cell type and time point are not known.

The V and J genes are TRBV5-1 and TRBJ2-7; D is unclear. CDR3 size: 12 residues. Per the germline V gene, CDR1 is SGHRS and CDR2 is YFSETQ. V shed 2 bases and J shed 5 bases, with 8 bases lying between them. The CDR3: CASSLSSDEQYF. The CDR3 nucleotides are TGCGCCAGCAGCTTAAGTTCGGACGAGCAGTACTTC.

This clonotype has only a few counts. The chain uses TRBV7-8 and TRBJ1-1; 7 bases fit TRBD1. This CDR3 has 18 amino acids. V dropped 5 bases and J dropped 0; count of bases not matched to a gene: 15. The germline V gene encodes CDR1 SGHVS and CDR2 FQNEAQ. The CDR3: CASSQGQAGHGMNTEAFF. In nucleotides, the CDR3 is TGTGCCAGCAGCCAAGGACAGGCGGGACACGGAATGAACACTGAAGCTTTCTTT.

J is TRBJ2-5 and V is TRBV4-1, with D maybe TRBD1 (5 bases). This CDR3 comprises 14 residues. Germline-derived CDR1 and CDR2 are MGHRA and YSYEKL. Trimming took 4 bases from V and 1 from J, leaving 10 bases between them. CDR3 bases: TGCGCCAGCAGCCTTTCAGGGCGCCAAGAGACCCAGTACTTC. Its translation: CASSLSGRQETQYF.

The rearrangement uses TRBV10-3 and TRBJ2-2; TRBD2 might be the D (5 bases). The V and J ends lost 6 bases and 2 bases respectively, with 7 bases between them. Germline V gene data show CDR1 as ENHRY and CDR2 as SYGVKD. This CDR3 spans 13 amino acids. CDR3 amino acids: CAIRDLNTGELFF. The CDR3 DNA follows: TGTGCCATCAGGGACTTAAACACCGGGGAGCTGTTTTTT.

The gene calls are TRBV12-3 or TRBV12-4 and TRBJ2-1; 11 nucleotides line up with TRBD2. The CDR3 extends over 15 amino acids. V lost 4 bases and J lost 5; bases outside the gene matches: 4. CDR3: CASSSLAGVHNEQFF. The CDR3 region has the DNA TGTGCCAGCAGTTCACTAGCGGGAGTACACAATGAGCAGTTCTTC.

The chain carries TRBV7-9 and TRBJ1-4, with unresolved D. The CDR3 runs 15 residues. Looked up from germline, CDR1 is SEHNR and CDR2 is FQNEAQ (reference sequence). Trimming pared 2 bases from V and 7 bases from J, leaving 14 bases between. The CDR3 region is CASSLFSGSTEKLFF. CDR3 DNA: TGTGCCAGCAGCTTATTCTCGGGCAGTACTGAAAAACTGTTTTTT.

The gene calls are TRBV7-6 and TRBJ1-1; 8 bases are shared with TRBD1. V gave up 4 bases and J gave up 0 bases; unmatched junction bases: 10. The CDR3 extends over 17 amino acids. CDR1 and CDR2 (germline): SGHVS, FNYEAQ. As DNA, the CDR3 is TGTGCCAGCAGCTCCATTGGGGCCAGGGGGCTGAACACTGAAGCTTTCTTT. Its translation is CASSSIGARGLNTEAFF. Variable domain in full (rest from reference TRBV7-6 and TRBJ1-1): GAGVSQSPRYKVTKRGQDVALRCDPISGHVSLYWYRQALGQGPEFLTYFNYEAQQDKSGLPNDRFSAERPEGSISTLTIQRTEQRDSAMYRCASSSIGARGLNTEAFFGQGTRLTVV.

This clonotype was counted a single time. This may arise from a read error, as a much more abundant clone is one base away. The chain uses TRBV6-5 and TRBJ1-5; the match to TRBD1 covers 10 bases. J lost 6 bases, V lost 4 bases, and 3 bases had no gene match. Germline V CDR1 and CDR2: MNHEY, SVGAGI. CDR3 length: 14 amino acids. The CDR3 spells CASSSRTGGQPQHF. The CDR3 coding sequence is TGTGCCAGCAGTTCTAGGACAGGGGGTCAGCCCCAGCATTTT.

In this sample, this clonotype turned up a few times. This chain connects TRBV5-1 to TRBJ1-1; 7 nucleotides agree with TRBD1. The length of the CDR3 is 14 residues. V lost 6 bases and J lost 4; bases outside the gene matches: 9. Germline lookup yields CDR1 SGHRS and CDR2 YFSETQ. CDR3: CASKTTGRATEAFF. CDR3 bases: TGCGCCAGCAAAACGACAGGGAGGGCCACTGAAGCTTTCTTT.

The chain carries TRBV7-2 and TRBJ2-3, with 7 bases matching TRBD2. CDR1 and CDR2 from the germline V gene are SGHTA and FQGNSA. The CDR3 sequence is 18 residues long. V dropped 1 base and J dropped 0; count of bases not matched to a gene: 10. CDR3 sequence reads: CASSLVTHSGKSTDTQYF. The DNA for the CDR3 is TGTGCCAGCAGCTTAGTTACCCACAGCGGGAAGAGCACAGATACGCAGTATTTT.

This clonotype has only a few counts. V usage is TRBV5-6 and J usage is TRBJ2-7, with 7 bases identical to TRBD1. This CDR3 contains 14 residues. Germline CDR1 is SGHDT and CDR2 is YYEEEE. The V gene end was trimmed by 3 bases and the J gene end by 5 bases; junction bases not matched to a gene: 8. The DNA for the CDR3 is TGTGCCAGCAGCTCCGAGGGGGCGCGGAACGAGCAGTACTTC. This encodes CASSSEGARNEQYF.

V is TRBV7-2 and J is TRBJ2-3, with TRBD2 matching over 10 bases. Germline CDR1 SGHTA, CDR2 FQGNSA. This CDR3 spans 15 amino acids. The junction had 5 bases not matched to a gene; V was cut back by 3 bases and J by 5 bases. As DNA, the CDR3 is TGTGCCAGCAGCTTCAGCGGGGGGGCTGAAGATACGCAGTATTTT. Protein sequence: CASSFSGGAEDTQYF.